This T cell receptor beta chain was retrieved from a study of CD8 T cells in ankylosing spondylitis. Findings and limits, study-wide: A number of the motif variants had already been described in reactive arthritis synovial fluid and blood. A motif of fewer than ten highly homologous TCR beta variants was seen as apparently characteristic of ankylosing spondylitis blood.

Each CDR3 protein gets one entry after TCRdb re-called the 5' RACE reads with MiXCR. The sample has 470,000 or so distinct CDR3 sequences; 25% to 30% are singletons. The germline gives CDR1 MNHEY, CDR2 SVGAGI. The CDR3 spans 17 residues. The ends were cut back, 2 bases at V and 3 bases at J, with 19 bases in the middle. Note on this clonotype: No antigen is known for it.

Sequenced material: blood, either unsorted or a sorted T cell fraction (not recorded which). The receptor comes from a male donor with ankylosing spondylitis. J is TRBJ1-2 and V is TRBV6-5; a weak D match, TRBD1 (5 bases). CDR3 sequence reads: CASSYHFEGARDYGYTF. The CDR3 DNA is TGTGCCAGCAGTTACCATTTCGAAGGGGCAAGGGACTATGGCTACACCTTC.